The rows below give T cell receptor beta chains drawn from one sample of a study of early T cells in non-severe SARS-CoV-2 infection. In TCRdb, the 5' RACE reads were re-called with MiXCR into one record per CDR3 protein. This table has more than 25,000 distinct CDR3 sequences, about 2.9% appearing once. Sequenced sample: whole blood. The receptors originated from an adult who was a healthcare worker with PCR-confirmed SARS-CoV-2 infection or an uninfected control (not recorded which). Both conserved end residues are part of each CDR3. D genes are given only for firm matches. Part of the rows lack a size; the others show once, few, many or a class for expanded clones.

d_call | j_call | clone_size | v_call | cdr3_nt | cdr3_aa
TRBD1 | TRBJ2-5 | many | TRBV5-1 | TGCGCCAGCAGCTTGAATTCTCCAAACAGGGGGCGTGAGACCCAGTACTTC | CASSLNSPNRGRETQYF
TRBD1 | TRBJ1-1 | few | TRBV29-1 | TGCAGCTCTCAGGGGGCGCGAAACACTGAAGCTTTCTTT | CSSQGARNTEAFF
- | TRBJ1-2 | many | TRBV21-1 | TGTGCCAGCAGCAAAGTTCGGGACAGGCTCGTTTATGGCTACACCTTC | CASSKVRDRLVYGYTF
TRBD1 | TRBJ1-1 | many | TRBV5-6 | TGTGCCAGCAGCTCCGTACAGGGGGCCCTGAACACTGAAGCTTTCTTT | CASSSVQGALNTEAFF
TRBD1 | TRBJ1-6 | many | TRBV6-5 | TGTGCCAGCAGTTACACCCGACAGGGGAATTCACCCCTCCACTTT | CASSYTRQGNSPLHF
- | TRBJ1-2 | many | TRBV14 | TGTGCCAGCAGCCAAGGGGGATCTGGTGGCTACACCTTC | CASSQGGSGGYTF
- | TRBJ2-4 | many | TRBV7-2 | TGTGCCAGCAGCCCGGGGGGCAGGGGGCGCGGAAACATTCAGTACTTC | CASSPGGRGRGNIQYF
- | TRBJ2-1 | few | TRBV19 | TGTGCCAGTAGTATAGATCGAAGAGCGAGATCTGTATACAATGAGCAGTTCTTC | CASSIDRRARSVYNEQFF
- | TRBJ2-5 | many | TRBV29-1 | TGCAGCGGAGGTGGGGAGACCCAGTACTTC | CSGGGETQYF
- | TRBJ1-5 | - | TRBV12-3/TRBV12-4 | TGTGCCAGCAGTCGCCGGTTGGGGGTAGGGGGCAATCAGCCCCAGCATTTT | CASSRRLGVGGNQPQHF
TRBD1 | TRBJ2-5 | - | TRBV11-1 | TGTGCCAGCAGCTTCAGGCAGGGGGCATCCCAAGAGACCCAGTACTTC | CASSFRQGASQETQYF
- | TRBJ1-5 | many | TRBV18 | TGTGCCAGCTCACCTGGAGGAGGTGGGAGCAATCAGCCCCAGCATTTT | CASSPGGGGSNQPQHF
TRBD1 | TRBJ2-3 | many | TRBV5-1 | TGCGCCAGCAGCTTGGGGACCGGGACAGGGTCAGATACGCAGTATTTT | CASSLGTGTGSDTQYF
TRBD2 | TRBJ2-5 | many | TRBV14 | TGTGCCAGCAGCCAAGATCGACTAGCGGGATCTTACCAAGAGACCCAGTACTTC | CASSQDRLAGSYQETQYF
TRBD1 | TRBJ1-1 | - | TRBV5-1 | TGCGCCAGCAGCTTTTGGACAGGGGGCACTGAAGCTTTCTTT | CASSFWTGGTEAFF
- | TRBJ1-5 | many | TRBV12-3/TRBV12-4 | TGTGCCAGCAGTCCCGGGACATCTAATCAGCCCCAGCATTTT | CASSPGTSNQPQHF
TRBD1 | TRBJ1-1 | many | TRBV24-1 | TGTGCCACCAGTGACAACTGGACAGGAGAAGGAGCTTTCTTT | CATSDNWTGEGAFF
- | TRBJ2-3 | many | TRBV24-1 | TGTGCCACCAGTGATTTGCGTGACGCAAGAGATACGCAGTATTTT | CATSDLRDARDTQYF